The 3 T cell receptor beta chains presented below share a single source sample, sequenced in a study of blood T cell repertoires in COVID-19. Generated by immunoSEQ multiplex PCR, the TCRdb table keeps only in-frame clones and is missing some. The sample contains 90,000 to 120,000 clones, roughly 90% of which appear only once. The sequenced material came from peripheral blood. The receptors come from a woman aged 55-75 years with acute or convalescent COVID-19.

V and J are TRBV9 and TRBJ2-1; the D is unclear. This CDR3 is 16 amino acids long. Germline lookup yields CDR1 SGDLS and CDR2 YYNGEE. V dropped 0 bases and J dropped 4 bases, with 14 bases sitting between them. CDR3 DNA sequence: TGTGCCAGCAGCGTAGGCGGAGTTCCTCTATACAATGAGCAGTTCTTC. This encodes CASSVGGVPLYNEQFF.

The chain couples TRBV6-1 to TRBJ2-7; 16 bases are shared with TRBD2. This CDR3 is 17 amino acids long. The V and J ends lost 3 bases and 4 bases, in that order; junction bases with no gene match: 6. Germline loops: CDR1 MNHNS, CDR2 SASEGT. CDR3 DNA sequence: TGTGCCAGCAGTGATGGGACTAGCGGGAGGGCCTGGTACGAGCAGTACTTC. This translates into CASSDGTSGRAWYEQYF.

The gene calls are TRBV19 and TRBJ2-5, with D unclear. V lost 4 bases and J lost 4, with 13 bases in between. Looked up from germline, CDR1 is LNHDA and CDR2 is SQIVND (reference sequence). The length of the CDR3 is 14 residues. The CDR3 nucleotides read TGTGCCAGTAGTAGCGGTCCCCTGGGAGAGACCCAGTACTTC. Residues: CASSSGPLGETQYF.